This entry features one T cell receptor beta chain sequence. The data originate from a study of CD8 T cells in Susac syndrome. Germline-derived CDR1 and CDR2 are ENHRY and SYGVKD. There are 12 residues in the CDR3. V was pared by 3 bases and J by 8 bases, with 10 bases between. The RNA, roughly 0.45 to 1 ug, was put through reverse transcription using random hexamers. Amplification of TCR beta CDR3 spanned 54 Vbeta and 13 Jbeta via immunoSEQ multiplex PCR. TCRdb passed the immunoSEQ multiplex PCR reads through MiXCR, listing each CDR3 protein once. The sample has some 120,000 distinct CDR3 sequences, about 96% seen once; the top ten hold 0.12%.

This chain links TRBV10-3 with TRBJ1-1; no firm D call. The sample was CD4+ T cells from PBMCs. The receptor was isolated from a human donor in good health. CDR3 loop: CAISDVPVEAFF. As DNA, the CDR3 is TGTGCCATCAGTGATGTTCCAGTCGAAGCTTTCTTT.